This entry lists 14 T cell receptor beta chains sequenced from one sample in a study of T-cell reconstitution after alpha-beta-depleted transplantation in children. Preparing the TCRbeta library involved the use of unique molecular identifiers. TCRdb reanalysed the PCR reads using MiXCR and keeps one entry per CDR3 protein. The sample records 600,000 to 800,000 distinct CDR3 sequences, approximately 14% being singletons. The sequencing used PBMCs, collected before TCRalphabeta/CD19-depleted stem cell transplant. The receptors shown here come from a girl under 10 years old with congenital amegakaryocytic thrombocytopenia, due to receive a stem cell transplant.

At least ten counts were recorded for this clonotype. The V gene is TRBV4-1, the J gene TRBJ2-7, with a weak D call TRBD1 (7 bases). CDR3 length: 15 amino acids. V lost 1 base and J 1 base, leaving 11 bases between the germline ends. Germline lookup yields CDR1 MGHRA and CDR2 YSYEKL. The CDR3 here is CASSQGGTASYEQYF. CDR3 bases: TGCGCCAGCAGCCAAGGCGGGACAGCTTCCTACGAGCAGTACTTC.

CDR3 nucleotide sequence: TGTGCCAGCTTCCGGGGAACGGGACAGCGCGGTGAGCAGTTCTTC. As protein: CASFRGTGQRGEQFF. The chain links TRBV6-2 or TRBV6-3 to TRBJ2-1; TRBD1 matches 7 bases. Germline lookup yields CDR1 MNHEY and CDR2 SVGEGT. J gave up 9 bases and V 8 bases, and 16 bases lay outside the gene matches. This CDR3 comprises 15 residues.

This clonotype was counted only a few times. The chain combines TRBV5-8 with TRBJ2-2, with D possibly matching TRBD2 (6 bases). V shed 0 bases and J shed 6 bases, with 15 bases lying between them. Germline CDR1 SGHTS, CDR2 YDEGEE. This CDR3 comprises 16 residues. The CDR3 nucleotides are TGTGCCAGCAGCTTGGGCTCGACTAGTCGCCCCGGGGAGCTGTTTTTT. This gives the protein CASSLGSTSRPGELFF.

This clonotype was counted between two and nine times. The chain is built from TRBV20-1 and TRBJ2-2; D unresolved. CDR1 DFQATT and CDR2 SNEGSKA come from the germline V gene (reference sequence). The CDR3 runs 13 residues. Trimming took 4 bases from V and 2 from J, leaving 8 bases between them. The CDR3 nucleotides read TGCAGTGCTACCGGACGAAACACCGGGGAGCTGTTTTTT. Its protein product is CSATGRNTGELFF.

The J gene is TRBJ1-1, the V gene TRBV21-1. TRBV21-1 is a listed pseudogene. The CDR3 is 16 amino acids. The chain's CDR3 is CASSKAGLAAYTEAFF. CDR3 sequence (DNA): TGTGCCAGCAGCAAAGCGGGACTCGCCGCTTACACTGAAGCTTTCTTT.

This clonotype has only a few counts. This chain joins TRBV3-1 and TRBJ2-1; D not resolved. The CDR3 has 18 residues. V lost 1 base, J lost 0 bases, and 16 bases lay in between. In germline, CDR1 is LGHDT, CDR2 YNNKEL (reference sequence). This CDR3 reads CASSQALVPYSSYNEQFF. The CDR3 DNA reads TGTGCCAGCAGCCAAGCTTTGGTTCCGTACAGCTCCTACAATGAGCAGTTCTTC.

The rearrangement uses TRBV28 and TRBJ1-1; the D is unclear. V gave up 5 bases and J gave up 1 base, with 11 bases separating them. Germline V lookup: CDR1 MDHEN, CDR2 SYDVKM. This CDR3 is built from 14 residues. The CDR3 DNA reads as TGTGCCAGCAGTACGGCCGACTGGAACACTGAAGCTTTCTTT. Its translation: CASSTADWNTEAFF.

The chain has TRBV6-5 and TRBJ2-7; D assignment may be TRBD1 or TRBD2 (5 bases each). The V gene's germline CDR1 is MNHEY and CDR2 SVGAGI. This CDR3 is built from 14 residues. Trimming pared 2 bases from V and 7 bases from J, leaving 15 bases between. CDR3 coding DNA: TGTGCCAGCAGTTACGGGGGTTCGGCTCAAGAGCAGTACTTC. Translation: CASSYGGSAQEQYF.

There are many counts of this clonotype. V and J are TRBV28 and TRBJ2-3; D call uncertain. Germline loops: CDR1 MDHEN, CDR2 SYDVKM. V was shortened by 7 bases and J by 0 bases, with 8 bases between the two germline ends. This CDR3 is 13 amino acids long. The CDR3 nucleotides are TGTGCCAGCAACATGGGGAGCACAGATACGCAGTATTTT. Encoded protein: CASNMGSTDTQYF. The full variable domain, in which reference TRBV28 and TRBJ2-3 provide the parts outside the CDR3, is DVKVTQSSRYLVKRTGEKVFLECVQDMDHENMFWYRQDPGLGLRLIYFSYDVKMKEKGDIPEGYSVSREKKERFSLILESASTNQTSMYLCASNMGSTDTQYFGPGTRLTVL.

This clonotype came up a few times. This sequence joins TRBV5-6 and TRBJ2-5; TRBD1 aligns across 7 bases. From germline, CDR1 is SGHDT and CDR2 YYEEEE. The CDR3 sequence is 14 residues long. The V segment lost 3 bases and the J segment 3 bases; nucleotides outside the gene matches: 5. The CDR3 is CASSYGTAKETQYF. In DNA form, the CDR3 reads TGTGCCAGCAGCTACGGGACAGCAAAAGAGACCCAGTACTTC.

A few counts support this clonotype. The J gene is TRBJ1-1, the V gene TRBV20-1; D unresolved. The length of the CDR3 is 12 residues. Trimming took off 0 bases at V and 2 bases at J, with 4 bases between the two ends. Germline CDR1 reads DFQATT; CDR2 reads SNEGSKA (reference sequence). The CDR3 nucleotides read TGCAGTGCTAGAGAAGTCAACACTGAAGCTTTCTTT. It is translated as CSAREVNTEAFF.

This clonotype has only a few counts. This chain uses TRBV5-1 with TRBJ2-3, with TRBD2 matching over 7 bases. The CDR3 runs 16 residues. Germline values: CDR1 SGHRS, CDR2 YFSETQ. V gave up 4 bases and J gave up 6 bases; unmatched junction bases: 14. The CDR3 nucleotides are TGCGCCAGCAGCCTCGGACTAGGAGGGTCCTATGATACGCAGTATTTT. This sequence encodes CASSLGLGGSYDTQYF.

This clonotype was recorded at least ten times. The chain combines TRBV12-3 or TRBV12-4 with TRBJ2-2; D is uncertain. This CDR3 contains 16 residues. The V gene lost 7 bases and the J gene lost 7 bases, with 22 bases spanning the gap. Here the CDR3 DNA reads TGTGCCAGCACCCCCTGGCCCCGGAGTAGAGGCGGGGAGCTGTTTTTT. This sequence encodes CASTPWPRSRGGELFF.

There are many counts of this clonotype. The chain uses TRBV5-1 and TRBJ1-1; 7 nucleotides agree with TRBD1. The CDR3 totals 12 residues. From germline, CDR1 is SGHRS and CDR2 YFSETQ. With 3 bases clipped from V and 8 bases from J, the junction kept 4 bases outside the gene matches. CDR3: CASSSGQAEAFF. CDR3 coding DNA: TGCGCCAGCAGCTCAGGACAGGCAGAAGCTTTCTTT.